This is a list of T cell receptor beta chains from one sample in a study of blood T cell repertoires in COVID-19. The data were produced by immunoSEQ multiplex PCR, yet TCRdb's version contains in-frame clones alone and is incomplete. The sample contains 85,000 to 95,000 clones, about three quarters of which appear only once. The sequenced sample consisted of peripheral blood. The source is a woman older than 75 with acute or convalescent COVID-19. Each CDR3 is given with its conserved first and last residue.

CDR3 length: 15; V gene: TRBV5-1; CDR3 protein: CASSLQSSYNSPLHF
CDR3 length: 13; V gene: TRBV28; CDR3 protein: CASSLIQGRKLFF
CDR3 length: 16; V gene: TRBV21-1; CDR3 protein: CASSKKGPENSEKLFF
CDR3 length: 17; V gene: TRBV9; CDR3 protein: CASSENRVHSSYNEQFF
CDR3 length: 14; V gene: TRBV7-6; CDR3 protein: CASSLVEVNTEAFF
CDR3 length: 15; V gene: TRBV6-2/TRBV6-3; CDR3 protein: CASSSGLRGYTEAFF
CDR3 length: 12; V gene: TRBV19; CDR3 protein: CASSIQNTEAFF
CDR3 length: 20; V gene: TRBV5-8; CDR3 protein: CASSWSGTGARFVMNTEAFF
CDR3 length: 15; V gene: TRBV7-9; CDR3 protein: CASSLISGTDSGYTF
CDR3 length: 12; V gene: TRBV3-1/TRBV3-2; CDR3 protein: CASSLSLTEQYF
CDR3 length: 14; V gene: TRBV24-1; CDR3 protein: CATSESAGQETQYF
CDR3 length: 12; V gene: TRBV5-4; CDR3 protein: CASTKPGGARYF
CDR3 length: 13; V gene: TRBV4-2; CDR3 protein: CASSTTVSYEQYF
CDR3 length: 12; V gene: TRBV18; CDR3 protein: CASSPEGLGYTF
CDR3 length: 16; V gene: TRBV10-3; CDR3 protein: CAISESTQGAGTEAFF
CDR3 length: 15; V gene: TRBV5-1; CDR3 protein: CASSFSGGWEETQYF
CDR3 length: 16; V gene: TRBV15; CDR3 protein: CATSGQLAGPANTQYF
CDR3 length: 15; V gene: TRBV7-2; CDR3 protein: CASSLDRGGNQPQHF
CDR3 length: 15; V gene: TRBV18; CDR3 protein: CASSPGTGGDYGYTF
CDR3 length: 12; V gene: TRBV30; CDR3 protein: CAWSWRNSPLHF
CDR3 length: 16; V gene: TRBV4-3; CDR3 protein: CASSQSYGTGGYEQYF
CDR3 length: 17; V gene: TRBV7-2; CDR3 protein: CASSLGGSGSSTDTQYF
CDR3 length: 15; V gene: TRBV13; CDR3 protein: CASSPLAGASSEQYF
CDR3 length: 14; V gene: TRBV6-5; CDR3 protein: CASLSLQGEEKLFF
CDR3 length: 16; V gene: TRBV3-1/TRBV3-2; CDR3 protein: CASSQAKGAAYNEQFF
CDR3 length: 14; V gene: TRBV18; CDR3 protein: CASSPGTQSSPLHF
CDR3 length: 14; V gene: TRBV28; CDR3 protein: CASTGTGQTEKLFF
CDR3 length: 15; V gene: TRBV2; CDR3 protein: CASSWGELAGYEQYF
CDR3 length: 13; V gene: TRBV7-2; CDR3 protein: CASSLNGQDRKFF
CDR3 length: 14; V gene: TRBV30; CDR3 protein: CAWNQGVPGNTIYF
CDR3 length: 16; V gene: TRBV19; CDR3 protein: CASSPDGGSGANVLTF
CDR3 length: 16; V gene: TRBV19; CDR3 protein: CASAQGDRGSSLGYTF
CDR3 length: 17; V gene: TRBV10-3; CDR3 protein: CAISESRQGFTKNIQYF
CDR3 length: 13; V gene: TRBV6-5; CDR3 protein: CASRLSFGFEAFF
CDR3 length: 14; V gene: TRBV7-2; CDR3 protein: CASSLLLGAGELFF
CDR3 length: 16; V gene: TRBV4-1; CDR3 protein: CASSQLGGGNREPQHF
CDR3 length: 13; V gene: TRBV9; CDR3 protein: CASSVEGSGGYTF
CDR3 length: 13; V gene: TRBV6-2/TRBV6-3; CDR3 protein: CASSHGTGLEAFF
CDR3 length: 14; V gene: TRBV19; CDR3 protein: CAGSKTGDNYGYTF
CDR3 length: 13; V gene: TRBV12-3/TRBV12-4; CDR3 protein: CASSGQGNTEAFF
CDR3 length: 15; V gene: TRBV7-2; CDR3 protein: CASSSRQGGNTEAFF
CDR3 length: 13; V gene: TRBV14; CDR3 protein: CASSQDRGLEQFF
CDR3 length: 17; V gene: TRBV6-2/TRBV6-3; CDR3 protein: CASSSRYYGTGRYEQYF
CDR3 length: 14; V gene: TRBV4-3; CDR3 protein: CASSQEPQGQPQHF
CDR3 length: 15; V gene: TRBV9; CDR3 protein: CASSVGGGAAGELFF
CDR3 length: 15; V gene: TRBV6-5; CDR3 protein: CASSSRGGKVDTQYF
CDR3 length: 13; V gene: TRBV6-2/TRBV6-3; CDR3 protein: CASSYLGQYEQYF
CDR3 length: 14; V gene: TRBV28; CDR3 protein: CASSIGQTNTEAFF